These T cell receptor beta chains were read from a single sample in a study of blood T cells in healthy people across ages. Each CDR3 protein is one row after TCRdb ran MiXCR on the 5' RACE reads. The sample holds hundreds of thousands of distinct CDR3 sequences, 29% seen once. The sample was blood. The receptors originated from an elderly woman in good health. Both conserved end residues are part of each CDR3. The D gene is left open where the match is weak. Not every row has a clone size; where given, it reads once, few, many or a size class.

>TRBJ1-1|TRBV4-3|.|.|14
CASSQEIGGTEAFF
TGCGCCAGCAGCCAAGAAATAGGGGGTACTGAAGCTTTCTTT
>TRBJ2-7|TRBV20-1|.|.|14
CSARGRGLAYEQYF
TGCAGTGCTAGGGGAAGGGGCCTAGCCTACGAGCAGTACTTC
>TRBJ1-4|TRBV7-2|.|few|14
CASSEQDSSEKLFF
TGTGCCAGCAGCGAACAGGACAGCTCCGAAAAACTGTTTTTT
>TRBJ1-2|TRBV7-9|TRBD1|many|14
CASILTGGSHGYTF
TGTGCCAGCATCCTAACAGGGGGCTCTCATGGCTACACCTTC
>TRBJ1-2|TRBV20-1|.|many|13
CSARVRGGEGYTF
TGCAGTGCTAGGGTCAGGGGCGGCGAGGGCTACACCTTC
>TRBJ1-1|TRBV9|.|.|18
CASSATEERTSMNTEAFF
TGTGCCAGCAGCGCAACCGAGGAGAGGACCTCCATGAACACTGAAGCTTTCTTT
>TRBJ2-1|TRBV11-3|.|.|16
CASSLTQGGGLNEQFF
TGTGCCAGCAGCTTAACCCAGGGGGGGGGCCTAAATGAGCAGTTCTTC
>TRBJ1-2|TRBV5-1|TRBD1|many|14
CASSSGTGVYGYTF
TGTGCCAGCAGCTCCGGGACAGGGGTATATGGCTACACCTTC
>TRBJ1-5|TRBV7-9|.|many|15
CASSSGRGEDQPQHF
TGTGCCAGCAGTTCGGGGAGGGGAGAAGATCAGCCCCAGCATTTT
>TRBJ2-5|TRBV20-1|.|many|12
CSAREMWETQYF
TGCAGTGCTAGGGAGATGTGGGAGACCCAGTACTTC
>TRBJ2-4|TRBV20-1|.|many|14
CSARASGTKNIQYF
TGCAGTGCTAGAGCTTCGGGGACCAAAAACATTCAGTACTTC
>TRBJ1-2|TRBV9|.|.|13
CASSVETNYGYTF
TGTGCCAGCAGCGTTGAGACTAACTATGGCTACACCTTC
>TRBJ1-4|TRBV6-5|.|.|14
CASSSRGFGEKLFF
TGTGCCAGCAGTTCCAGGGGTTTTGGCGAAAAACTGTTTTTT
>TRBJ2-1|TRBV11-2|TRBD2|.|15
CASSYSGAPYNEQFF
TGTGCCAGCAGCTATAGCGGGGCACCTTACAATGAGCAGTTCTTC
>TRBJ2-1|TRBV9|TRBD1|many|14
CASSFGQGNNEQFF
TGTGCCAGCAGCTTCGGACAGGGGAACAATGAGCAGTTCTTC
>TRBJ1-2|TRBV20-1|.|many|12
CSASSENYGYTF
TGCAGTGCTAGCTCAGAAAACTATGGCTACACCTTC
>TRBJ1-2|TRBV29-1|.|many|11
CSVLDEGGYTF
TGCAGCGTCCTGGACGAGGGGGGCTACACCTTC
>TRBJ1-2|TRBV7-2|TRBD1|.|14
CASSFLKRGHGYTF
TGTGCCAGCAGCTTTTTAAAAAGGGGGCATGGCTACACCTTC
>TRBJ2-1|TRBV30|.|many|14
CAWTPSFSYNEQFF
TGTGCCTGGACGCCTAGTTTCTCCTACAATGAGCAGTTCTTC
>TRBJ1-1|TRBV3-1|.|.|15
CASSQDLGLSTEAFF
TGTGCCAGCAGCCAAGATTTGGGATTGAGCACTGAAGCTTTCTTT
>TRBJ1-2|TRBV29-1|.|once|13
CSVDNLIGPIYTF
TGCAGCGTTGATAACCTGATCGGTCCGATCTACACCTTC
>TRBJ2-7|TRBV4-2|TRBD2|.|14
CASSQPGGGNEQHF
TGTGCCAGCAGCCAGCCCGGCGGGGGGAATGAGCAGCACTTC
>TRBJ2-3|TRBV5-6|.|few|18
CASSIRWGGRTSTDTQYF
TGTGCCAGCAGCATCCGCTGGGGGGGCAGAACTAGCACAGATACGCAGTATTTT
>TRBJ2-5|TRBV12-3/TRBV12-4|.|.|14
CASSLRPEGETQYF
TGTGCCAGCAGCTTACGACCCGAAGGGGAGACCCAGTACTTC
>TRBJ1-4|TRBV16|TRBD1|few|16
CASSQSAQGANEKLFF
TGTGCCAGCAGCCAATCGGCCCAGGGGGCTAATGAAAAACTGTTTTTT
>TRBJ1-1|TRBV6-1|.|.|14
CASSEQGWNTEAFF
TGTGCCAGCAGTGAACAGGGGTGGAACACTGAAGCTTTCTTT
>TRBJ2-1|TRBV9|TRBD1|many|17
CASSPHRGRGTHNEQFF
TGTGCCAGCAGCCCCCACAGGGGAAGAGGGACACACAATGAGCAGTTCTTC